This T cell receptor beta chain was identified in a study of shared clonotypes between healthy human individuals. Study-level results: Non-shared clonotypes were found to have lower generation probabilities than the clonotypes that were shared by all four of the sorted-subset donors.

Terminally differentiated effector memory CD45RA+ cells were left out of the naive CD8 fraction, which was CD45RO-negative and positively selected for CCR7. There were no recent acute infections or vaccinations among the donors, who were healthy HIV-negative adults. CDR1 and CDR2 (germline): SGHDT, YYEEEE. The CDR3 sequence is 16 residues long. The V gene lost 4 bases and the J gene lost 1 base, with 15 bases spanning the gap. As to this clone: What it recognizes is unknown.

The repertoire was sequenced with immunoSEQ multiplex PCR; TCRdb's copy has only in-frame clones and lacks some. The sample includes a few hundred thousand clones, roughly 95% of them seen just once. The clonotype was recovered from a woman aged 25 to 39 in good health. Sequences were obtained from naive CD8+ T cells sorted from blood. The chain recombines TRBV5-6 with TRBJ1-5; the D gene is possibly TRBD1 (6 bases). This CDR3 reads CASSLGALASNQPQHF. The DNA for the CDR3 is TGTGCCAGCAGCCTGGGGGCGCTGGCAAGCAATCAGCCCCAGCATTTT.